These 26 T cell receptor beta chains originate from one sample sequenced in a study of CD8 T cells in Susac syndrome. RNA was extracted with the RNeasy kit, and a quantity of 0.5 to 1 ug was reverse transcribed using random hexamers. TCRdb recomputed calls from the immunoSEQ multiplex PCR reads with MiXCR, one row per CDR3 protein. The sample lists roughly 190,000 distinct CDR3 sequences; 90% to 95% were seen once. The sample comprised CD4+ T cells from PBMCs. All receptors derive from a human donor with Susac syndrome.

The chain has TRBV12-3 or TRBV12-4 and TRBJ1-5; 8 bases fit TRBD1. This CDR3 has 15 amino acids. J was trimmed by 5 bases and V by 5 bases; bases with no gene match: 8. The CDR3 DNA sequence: TGTGCCAGCAGTGCTCATGCAGGGGGCTATCAGCCCCAGCATTTT. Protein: CASSAHAGGYQPQHF.

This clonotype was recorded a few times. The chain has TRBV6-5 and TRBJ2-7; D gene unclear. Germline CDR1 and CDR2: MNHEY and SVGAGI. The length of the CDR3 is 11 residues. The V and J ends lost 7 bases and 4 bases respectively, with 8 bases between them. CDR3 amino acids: CASNPLYEQYF. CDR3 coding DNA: TGTGCCAGCAACCCCCTATACGAGCAGTACTTC.

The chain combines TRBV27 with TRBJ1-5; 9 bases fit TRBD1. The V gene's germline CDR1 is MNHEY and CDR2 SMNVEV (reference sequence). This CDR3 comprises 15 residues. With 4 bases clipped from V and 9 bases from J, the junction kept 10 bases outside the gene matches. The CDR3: CASSSTGGGSRPQHF. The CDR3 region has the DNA TGTGCCAGCAGTTCGACAGGGGGAGGGTCAAGGCCCCAGCATTTT.

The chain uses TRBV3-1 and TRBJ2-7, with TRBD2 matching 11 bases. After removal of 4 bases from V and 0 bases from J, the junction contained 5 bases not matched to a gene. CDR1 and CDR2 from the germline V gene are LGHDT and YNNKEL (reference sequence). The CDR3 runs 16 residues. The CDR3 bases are TGTGCCAGCAGCCTTACTAGCGGGGGAAGCTCCTACGAGCAGTACTTC. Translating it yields CASSLTSGGSSYEQYF.

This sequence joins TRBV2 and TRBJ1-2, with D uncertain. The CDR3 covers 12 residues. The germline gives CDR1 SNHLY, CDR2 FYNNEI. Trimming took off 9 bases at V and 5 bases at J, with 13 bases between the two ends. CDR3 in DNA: TGTGCCAGGAAAGGACGGGAATATGGCTACACCTTC. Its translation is CARKGREYGYTF.

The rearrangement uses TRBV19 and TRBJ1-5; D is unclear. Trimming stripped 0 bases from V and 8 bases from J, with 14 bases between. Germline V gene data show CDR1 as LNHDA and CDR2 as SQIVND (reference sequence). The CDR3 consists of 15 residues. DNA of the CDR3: TGTGCCAGTAGTATAGATCCGTGGTCATATAAGCCCCAGCATTTT. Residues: CASSIDPWSYKPQHF. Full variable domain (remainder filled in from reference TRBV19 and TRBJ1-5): DGGITQSPKYLFRKEGQNVTLSCEQNLNHDAMYWYRQDPGQGLRLIYYSQIVNDFQKGDIAEGYSVSREKKESFPLTVTSAQKNPTAFYLCASSIDPWSYKPQHFGDGTRLSIL.

CDR3 protein: CASSLEGRSQPQHF. CDR3 sequence (DNA): TGTGCCAGCAGTTTGGAGGGGCGTAGTCAGCCCCAGCATTTT. The chain links TRBV12-3 or TRBV12-4 to TRBJ1-5, with a possible D match to TRBD1 (5 bases). CDR3 size: 14 residues. Trimming pared 3 bases from V and 6 bases from J, leaving 12 bases between.

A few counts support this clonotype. CDR3 amino acids: CASSVQGNTEAFF. The CDR3 DNA reads as TGTGCCAGCAGCGTACAGGGGAACACTGAAGCTTTCTTT. The chain employs TRBV9 and TRBJ1-1, with TRBD1 as a possible D gene (5 bases). V was shortened by 1 base and J by 1 base, with 5 bases between the two germline ends. The CDR3 sequence is 13 residues long. Germline V lookup: CDR1 SGDLS, CDR2 YYNGEE. Full variable domain (outside the CDR3, taken from reference TRBV9 and TRBJ1-1): DSGVTQTPKHLITATGQRVTLRCSPRSGDLSVYWYQQSLDQGLQFLIQYYNGEERAKGNILERFSAQQFPDLHSELNLSSLELGDSALYFCASSVQGNTEAFFGQGTRLTVV.

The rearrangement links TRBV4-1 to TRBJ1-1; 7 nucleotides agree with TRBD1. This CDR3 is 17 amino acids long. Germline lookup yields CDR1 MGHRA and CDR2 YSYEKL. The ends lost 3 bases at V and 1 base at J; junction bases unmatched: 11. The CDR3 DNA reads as TGCGCCAGCAGCCAGATCTGGGACAGACGTCCGAACACTGAAGCTTTCTTT. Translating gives CASSQIWDRRPNTEAFF.

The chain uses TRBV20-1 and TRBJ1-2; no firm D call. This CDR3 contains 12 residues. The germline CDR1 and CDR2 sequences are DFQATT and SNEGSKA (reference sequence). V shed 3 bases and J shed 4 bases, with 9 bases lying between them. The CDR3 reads CSASIEGYGYTF. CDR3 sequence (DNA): TGCAGTGCTAGTATCGAGGGCTATGGCTACACCTTC.

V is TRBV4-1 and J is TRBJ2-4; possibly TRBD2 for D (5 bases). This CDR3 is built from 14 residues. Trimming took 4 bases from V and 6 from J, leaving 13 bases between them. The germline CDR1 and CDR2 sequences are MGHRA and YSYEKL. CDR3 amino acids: CASSPYPLVNIQYF. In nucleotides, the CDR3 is TGCGCCAGCAGCCCTTACCCACTAGTAAACATTCAGTACTTC.

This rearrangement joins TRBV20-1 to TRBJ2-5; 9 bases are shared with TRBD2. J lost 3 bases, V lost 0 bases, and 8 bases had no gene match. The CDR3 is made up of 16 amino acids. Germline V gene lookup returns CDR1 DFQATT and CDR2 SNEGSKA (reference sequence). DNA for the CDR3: TGCAGTGCTAGAGATAGGCTAGCGGGAAGAAAAGAGACCCAGTACTTC. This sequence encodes CSARDRLAGRKETQYF.

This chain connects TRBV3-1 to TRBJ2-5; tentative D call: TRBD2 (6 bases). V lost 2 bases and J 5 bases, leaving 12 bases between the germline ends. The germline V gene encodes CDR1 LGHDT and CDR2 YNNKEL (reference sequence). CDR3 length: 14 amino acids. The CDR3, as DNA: TGTGCCAGCAGCCAATTCCAAGGAGGGGAGACCCAGTACTTC. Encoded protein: CASSQFQGGETQYF.

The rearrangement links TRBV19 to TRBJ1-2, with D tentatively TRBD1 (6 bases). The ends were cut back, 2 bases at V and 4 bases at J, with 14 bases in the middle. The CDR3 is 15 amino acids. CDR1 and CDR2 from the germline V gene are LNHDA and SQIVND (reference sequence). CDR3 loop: CASSIPDRAPYGYTF. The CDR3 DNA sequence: TGTGCCAGTAGTATACCGGACAGAGCTCCCTATGGCTACACCTTC.

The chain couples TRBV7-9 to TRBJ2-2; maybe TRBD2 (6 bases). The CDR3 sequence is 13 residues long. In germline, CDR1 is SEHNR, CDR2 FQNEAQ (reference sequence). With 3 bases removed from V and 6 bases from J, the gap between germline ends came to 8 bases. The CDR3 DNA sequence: TGTGCCAGCAGCTTTGCGGGGTCCGGGGAGCTGTTTTTT. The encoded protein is CASSFAGSGELFF.

CDR3 amino acids: CASSSGPNNEQFF. In DNA, the CDR3 is TGTGCCAGCAGCTCCGGACCAAACAATGAGCAGTTCTTC. The J gene is TRBJ2-1, the V gene TRBV7-2; D not certain. CDR3 length: 13 amino acids. Trimming shortened V by 4 bases and J by 5 bases, and 9 bases separated the two germline ends. Looked up from germline, CDR1 is SGHTA and CDR2 is FQGNSA.

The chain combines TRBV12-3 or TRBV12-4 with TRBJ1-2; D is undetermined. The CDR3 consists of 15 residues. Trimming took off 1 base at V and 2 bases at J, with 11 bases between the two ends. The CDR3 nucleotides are TGTGCCAGCAGTTTAGAGGGTGTCGAGAACTATGGCTACACCTTC. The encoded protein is CASSLEGVENYGYTF.

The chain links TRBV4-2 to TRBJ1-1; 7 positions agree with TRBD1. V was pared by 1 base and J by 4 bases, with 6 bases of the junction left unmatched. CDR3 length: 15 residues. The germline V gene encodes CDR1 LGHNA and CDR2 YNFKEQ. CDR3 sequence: CASSQGQGQGTEAFF. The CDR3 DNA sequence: TGTGCCAGCAGCCAAGGACAGGGTCAGGGCACTGAAGCTTTCTTT.

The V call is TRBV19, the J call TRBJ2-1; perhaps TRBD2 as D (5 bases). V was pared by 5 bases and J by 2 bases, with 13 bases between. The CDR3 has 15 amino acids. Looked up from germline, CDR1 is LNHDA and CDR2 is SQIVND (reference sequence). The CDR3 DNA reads TGTGCCAGTAGTCAAACGGGAATCGCCTACAATGAGCAGTTCTTC. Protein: CASSQTGIAYNEQFF.

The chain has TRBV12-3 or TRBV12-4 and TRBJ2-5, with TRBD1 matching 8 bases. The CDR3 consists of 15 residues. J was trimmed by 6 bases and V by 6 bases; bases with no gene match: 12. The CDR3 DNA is TGTGCCAGCAGCCGCGCACCGGGACAGGAAAAGACCCAGTACTTC. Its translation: CASSRAPGQEKTQYF.

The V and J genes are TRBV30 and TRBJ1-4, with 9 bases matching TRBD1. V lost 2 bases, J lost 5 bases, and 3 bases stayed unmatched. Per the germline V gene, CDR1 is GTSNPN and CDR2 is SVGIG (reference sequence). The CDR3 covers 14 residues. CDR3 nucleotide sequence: TGTGCCTGGAGTATAGGACAGGGGAATGAAAAACTGTTTTTT. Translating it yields CAWSIGQGNEKLFF.

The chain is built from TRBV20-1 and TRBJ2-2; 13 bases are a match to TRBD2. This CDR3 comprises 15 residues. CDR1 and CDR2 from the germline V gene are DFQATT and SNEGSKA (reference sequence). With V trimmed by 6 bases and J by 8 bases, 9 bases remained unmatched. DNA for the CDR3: TGCAGTGCCCCTGGACTAGCGGGAGTAGGAGGGGAGCTGTTTTTT. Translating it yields CSAPGLAGVGGELFF.

In nucleotides, the CDR3 is TGTGCCAGCAGCCAAAGTCGGGGGTATAGCAATCAGCCCCAGCATTTT. It is translated as CASSQSRGYSNQPQHF. This rearrangement joins TRBV28 to TRBJ1-5; a possible D gene is TRBD1 (5 bases). The CDR3 spans 16 residues. Trimming left V 6 bases short and J 0 bases short, with 15 bases between. Germline CDR1 and CDR2: MDHEN and SYDVKM.

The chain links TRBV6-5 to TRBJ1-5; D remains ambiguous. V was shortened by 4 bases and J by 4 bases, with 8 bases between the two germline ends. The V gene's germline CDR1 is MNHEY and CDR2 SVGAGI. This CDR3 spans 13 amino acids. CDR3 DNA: TGTGCCAGCAGTTTTCTGCGAAATCAGCCCCAGCATTTT. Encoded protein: CASSFLRNQPQHF.

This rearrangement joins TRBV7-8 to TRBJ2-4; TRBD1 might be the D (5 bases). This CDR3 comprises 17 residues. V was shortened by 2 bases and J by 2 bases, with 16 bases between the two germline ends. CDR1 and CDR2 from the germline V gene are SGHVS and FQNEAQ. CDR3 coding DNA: TGTGCCAGCAGCTTAACAGGTCTAAAGGCTTCCAAAAACATTCAGTACTTC. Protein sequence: CASSLTGLKASKNIQYF.

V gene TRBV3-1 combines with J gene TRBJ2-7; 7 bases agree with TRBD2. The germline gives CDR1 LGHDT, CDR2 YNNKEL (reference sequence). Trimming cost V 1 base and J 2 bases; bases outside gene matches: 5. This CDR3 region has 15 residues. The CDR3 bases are TGTGCCAGCAGCCAAGGCAGAGCGGGGACCTACGAGCAGTACTTC. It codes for CASSQGRAGTYEQYF.